The clone carrying this T cell receptor (beta chain) was picked up a small number of times. The antigen is unknown. This entry is derived from a study of human T cells and chemical hapten exposure. Study results and caveats: The study found expanded TCRs formed significantly more large CDR3 similarity clusters than controls. PT1 expanded TCR counts and patch test score were linked, and their correlation was positive.

TCRdb redid the calling of the RACE reads with MiXCR, one entry per CDR3 protein. The table shows roughly 140,000 distinct CDR3 sequences, with approximately 12% occurring only once. Time point meaning: patch test 2, 6 weeks after DPC sensitization. Treatment defined: therapeutic diphenylcyclopropenone sensitization with weekly scalp DPC. Donors were 18 to 70-year-old alopecia patients suitable for DPC. Germline lookup yields CDR1 GTSNPN and CDR2 SVGIG (reference sequence). Trimming took 1 base from V and 5 from J, leaving 6 bases between them. CDR3 length equals 12 residues. The sequence was collected from a woman aged 45-65 years with alopecia areata. Some clones in this sample may be carry-over from other donors' samples. V is TRBV30 and J is TRBJ1-5; D call uncertain. The sequences come from whole blood, collected in connection with sensitization to the hapten diphenylcyclopropenone (DPC). The DNA of the CDR3 is TGTGCCTGGAGTGCCGTGGATCAGCCCCAGCATTTT. Translation: CAWSAVDQPQHF.